One and the same sample provided the 20 T cell receptor beta chains below, sequenced in a study of patients and donors after allogeneic stem cell transplantation (dated by TCRdb to about 2020). The method was RT-PCR. TCRdb names NextSeq 550 as the instrument used. The public reads were reprocessed in TCRdb via fastp at Q25 and MiXCR, keeping in-frame beta chains. Entries are consolidated by CDR3 protein sequence, retaining the most common genes and DNA. This sample comprises hundreds of thousands of distinct CDR3 sequences, roughly two fifths of them detected only once. The ten biggest clones cover more than 9% of the sample. Sequenced input: blood, either unsorted or a sorted T cell fraction (not recorded which). These receptors were taken from a human donor who was either an allogeneic HSCT recipient or a stem cell or donor lymphocyte infusion donor (not recorded which). It is not recorded whose cells these are; they may come from a transplant donor.

The genes are TRBV12-3 or TRBV12-4 and TRBJ1-6; D is undetermined. The CDR3 covers 14 residues. Deletions cut 1 base from V and 9 bases from J, with 10 bases between. The CDR3: CASSLGGQRSPLHF. CDR3 DNA sequence: TGTGCCAGCAGTTTAGGAGGCCAGCGTTCACCCCTCCACTTT.

V and J are TRBV12-3 or TRBV12-4 and TRBJ2-3, with D possibly being TRBD1 (6 bases). Trimming pared 6 bases from V and 0 bases from J, leaving 13 bases between. CDR3 size: 15 residues. The CDR3: CASSPYRESTDTQYF. CDR3 coding DNA: TGTGCCAGCAGCCCCTACAGGGAGAGCACAGATACGCAGTATTTT.

In its sample, this clonotype was seen once. The CDR3 bases are TGTGCCATGGGGGGGCCCGAGTTTCAGCCCCAGCATTTT. Translating it yields CAMGGPEFQPQHF. The chain links TRBV6-1 to TRBJ1-5, with a tentative D call TRBD1 (6 bases). This CDR3 has 13 residues. CDR1 is MNHNS, CDR2 SASEGT, per germline. Trimming shortened V by 10 bases and J by 6 bases, and 16 bases separated the two germline ends.

This clonotype came up a few times. The CDR3 sequence: CASSPRTAPTNEKLFF. CDR3 bases: TGTGCCAGCTCACCGAGGACGGCACCAACTAATGAAAAACTGTTTTTT. The V gene is TRBV18, the J gene TRBJ1-4; D gene unclear. CDR1 and CDR2 from the germline V gene are KGHSH and LQKENI. This CDR3 is 16 amino acids long. V lost 3 bases and J lost 0, with 11 bases in between.

This clonotype occurred a few times. This rearrangement joins TRBV12-3 or TRBV12-4 to TRBJ1-2; TRBD1 aligns across 10 bases. Unmatched junction bases numbered 7, after V lost 6 bases and J lost 3 bases. The CDR3 consists of 15 residues. CDR3 sequence reads: CASRLGGQGYYGYTF. The CDR3 DNA reads TGTGCCAGCAGACTTGGGGGACAGGGGTACTATGGCTACACCTTC.

The CDR3 DNA reads TGTGCCATCAGTGAGGCCGGGGTTTCTTCTAACTATGGCTACACCTTC. Protein product: CAISEAGVSSNYGYTF. The chain recombines TRBV10-3 with TRBJ1-2; D is undetermined. The CDR3 totals 16 residues. Germline V lookup: CDR1 ENHRY, CDR2 SYGVKD. V was trimmed by 2 bases and J by 0 bases, leaving 13 bases between them.

The chain joins TRBV20-1 to TRBJ1-5; D gene unclear. The CDR3 has 13 amino acids. Germline CDR1 reads DFQATT; CDR2 reads SNEGSKA (reference sequence). V lost 6 bases and J 5 bases, leaving 14 bases between the germline ends. The CDR3 DNA follows: TGCAGTGCAAGCGGACCGGGCTATCAGCCCCAGCATTTT. It specifies CSASGPGYQPQHF.

The rearrangement joins TRBV10-3 to TRBJ2-7; D might be TRBD2 (6 bases). V lost 3 bases to trimming and J lost 2 bases, with 8 bases between them. CDR3 size: 13 residues. Germline V gene data show CDR1 as ENHRY and CDR2 as SYGVKD. CDR3 coding DNA: TGTGCCATCAGTGACCCGGGGGCCTACGAGCAGTACTTC. Protein sequence: CAISDPGAYEQYF.

The gene calls are TRBV5-1 and TRBJ1-6, with D unresolved. Trimming took off 1 base at V and 6 bases at J, with 11 bases between the two ends. The CDR3 is 15 amino acids. Germline V gene sequence: CDR1 SGHRS, CDR2 YFSETQ. CDR3 residues: CASSLSGGVNSPLHF. CDR3 in DNA: TGCGCCAGCAGCTTGTCGGGCGGGGTTAATTCACCCCTCCACTTT.

This chain joins TRBV5-6 and TRBJ2-7; D is ambiguous. In germline, CDR1 is SGHDT, CDR2 YYEEEE. The CDR3 length is 15 residues. V lost 1 base to trimming and J lost 3 bases, with 14 bases between them. In nucleotides, the CDR3 is TGTGCCAGCAGCTTGCGCCAAGGTTCCCTCTACGAGCAGTACTTC. It encodes CASSLRQGSLYEQYF.

This clonotype has just one count. This sequence joins TRBV12-3 or TRBV12-4 and TRBJ1-1; no clear D. The CDR3 consists of 14 residues. V lost 3 bases and J lost 0, with 8 bases in between. CDR3 DNA: TGTGCCAGCAGTTTTTATACACTGAACACTGAAGCTTTCTTT. Amino acid sequence: CASSFYTLNTEAFF.

The DNA of the CDR3 is TGTGCCAGCAGCCAAGATATACGGGTCCTTAGCACAGATACGCAGTATTTT. It yields the protein CASSQDIRVLSTDTQYF. The V and J genes are TRBV4-2 and TRBJ2-3; no reliable D call. CDR1 is LGHNA and CDR2 is YNFKEQ in the germline V gene. Trimming shortened V by 0 bases and J by 0 bases, and 13 bases separated the two germline ends. The CDR3 length is 17 residues.

This chain links TRBV12-3 or TRBV12-4 with TRBJ2-1, with D perhaps matching TRBD1 (6 bases). There are 14 residues in the CDR3. Trimming cost V 6 bases and J 4 bases, with 13 bases left between them. The CDR3 DNA sequence: TGTGCCAGCAGCCAGGGGTCTAAGTACAATGAGCAGTTCTTC. Protein sequence: CASSQGSKYNEQFF.

The sample holds a few counts of this clonotype. Written as DNA, the CDR3 is TGTGCCATCAGTGAGCCAGTCCCGGGACAGGTACCCACTGAAGCTTTCTTT. It codes for CAISEPVPGQVPTEAFF. The rearrangement links TRBV10-3 to TRBJ1-1, with 8 bases that match TRBD1. This CDR3 comprises 17 residues. Trimming took 2 bases from V and 4 from J; bases not matched to a gene: 12. Germline V CDR1 and CDR2: ENHRY, SYGVKD.

The V gene is TRBV20-1, the J gene TRBJ2-6; D might be TRBD1 (6 bases). Germline values: CDR1 DFQATT, CDR2 SNEGSKA (reference sequence). The CDR3 covers 16 residues. With 1 base removed from V and 2 bases from J, the gap between germline ends came to 12 bases. The CDR3 DNA follows: TGCAGTGCTAGAGGAGGCAGGGGCACTGGGGCCAACGTCCTGACTTTC. This gives the protein CSARGGRGTGANVLTF.

The J gene is TRBJ1-5, the V gene TRBV19, with D possibly being TRBD1 (6 bases). The CDR3 totals 16 residues. V was cut by 6 bases and J by 1 base, with 16 bases left in between. The V gene's germline CDR1 is LNHDA and CDR2 SQIVND (reference sequence). The CDR3 sequence: CASRTGQSSSNQPQHF. Here the CDR3 DNA reads TGTGCCAGTAGAACTGGACAGTCCTCCAGCAATCAGCCCCAGCATTTT.

The chain combines TRBV29-1 with TRBJ2-3; D gene ambiguous. V dropped 7 bases and J dropped 0 bases, with 8 bases sitting between them. Germline lookup yields CDR1 SQVTM and CDR2 ANQGSEA. The CDR3 totals 12 residues. CDR3 coding DNA: TGCAGCGACCTGGGGAGCACAGATACGCAGTATTTT. Protein sequence: CSDLGSTDTQYF.

The chain couples TRBV5-4 to TRBJ1-2; D possibly corresponds to TRBD1 (6 bases). V was pared by 0 bases and J by 2 bases, with 8 bases between. CDR3 length: 14 residues. CDR1 SGHNT and CDR2 YYREEE come from the germline V gene (reference sequence). The CDR3: CASSLAGVNYGYTF. DNA of the CDR3: TGTGCCAGCAGCTTGGCAGGGGTCAACTATGGCTACACCTTC. Full variable domain (outside the CDR3, taken from reference TRBV5-4 and TRBJ1-2): ETGVTQSPTHLIKTRGQQVTLRCSSQSGHNTVSWYQQALGQGPQFIFQYYREEENGRGNFPPRFSGLQFPNYSSELNVNALELDDSALYLCASSLAGVNYGYTFGSGTRLTVV.

This clonotype has more than one count but fewer than ten. The chain links TRBV18 to TRBJ2-5; D remains unclear. V dropped 2 bases and J dropped 0 bases, with 10 bases sitting between them. The V gene's germline CDR1 is KGHSH and CDR2 LQKENI. This CDR3 spans 15 amino acids. CDR3 sequence reads: CASSPRPWYQETQYF. CDR3 DNA: TGTGCCAGCTCACCAAGGCCTTGGTACCAAGAGACCCAGTACTTC. Looking up the rest from reference TRBV18 and TRBJ2-5 gives the full variable domain: NAGVMQNPRHLVRRRGQEARLRCSPMKGHSHVYWYRQLPEEGLKFMVYLQKENIIDESGMPKERFSAEFPKEGPSILRIQQVVRGDSAAYFCASSPRPWYQETQYFGPGTRLLVL.

This clonotype was seen only a few times. The chain links TRBV3-1 to TRBJ1-2; TRBD1 matches 9 bases. This CDR3 region has 17 residues. Germline CDR1 is LGHDT and CDR2 is YNNKEL (reference sequence). J was trimmed by 0 bases and V by 4 bases; bases with no gene match: 9. The CDR3 reads CASSPRRDRAANYGYTF. The CDR3 DNA reads as TGTGCCAGCAGCCCCCGAAGGGACAGGGCGGCTAACTATGGCTACACCTTC.